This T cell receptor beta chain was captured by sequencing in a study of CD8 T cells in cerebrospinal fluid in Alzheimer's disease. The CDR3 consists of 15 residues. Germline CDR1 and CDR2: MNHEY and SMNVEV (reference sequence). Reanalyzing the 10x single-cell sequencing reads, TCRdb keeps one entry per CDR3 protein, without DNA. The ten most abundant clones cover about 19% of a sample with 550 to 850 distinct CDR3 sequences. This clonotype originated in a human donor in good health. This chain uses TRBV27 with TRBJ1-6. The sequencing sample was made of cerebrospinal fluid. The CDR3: CASSFLVEGNSPLHF.